Listed below are T cell receptor beta chains from one sample, sequenced in a study of patients and donors after allogeneic stem cell transplantation. TCRdb passed the RT-PCR reads through MiXCR, listing each CDR3 protein once. This table has over 350,000 distinct CDR3 sequences, approximately 16% appearing once. Sequenced input: blood, either unsorted or a sorted T cell fraction (not recorded which). These receptors all stem from a human donor who was either an allogeneic HSCT recipient or a stem cell or donor lymphocyte infusion donor (not recorded which). It is not recorded whose cells these are; they may come from a transplant donor. Both conserved end residues are part of each CDR3. The D gene is left open where the match is weak. Not all rows give a size; the values are once, few, many and, for expanded clones, a class.

v_gene	j_gene	abundance	d_gene	CDR3aa	CDR3nt
TRBV6-5	TRBJ1-5	NA	NA	CASSSLGRGISNQPQHF	TGTGCCAGCAGTTCCTTAGGGCGGGGGATTAGCAATCAGCCCCAGCATTTT
TRBV5-1	TRBJ1-5	NA	NA	CASSLEGNDQPQHF	TGCGCCAGCAGCTTGGAGGGGAACGATCAGCCCCAGCATTTT
TRBV24-1	TRBJ2-1	few	NA	CATSDRRVHEQFF	TGTGCCACCAGTGATCGCAGGGTGCATGAGCAGTTCTTC
TRBV7-2	TRBJ1-1	NA	NA	CASSLSSGITEAFF	TGTGCCAGCAGCTTGAGTTCCGGGATCACTGAAGCTTTCTTT
TRBV30	TRBJ2-2	few	NA	CAWSVGSGELFF	TGTGCCTGGAGTGTGGGGAGCGGGGAGCTGTTTTTT
TRBV12-3/TRBV12-4	TRBJ1-2	NA	NA	CASQDSTYGYTF	TGTGCCAGCCAGGACTCAACATATGGCTACACCTTC
TRBV6-2/TRBV6-3	TRBJ2-2	few	NA	CASSYWANTGELFF	TGTGCCAGCAGTTACTGGGCGAACACCGGGGAGCTGTTTTTT
TRBV7-9	TRBJ2-7	NA	NA	CASSLVRPSGNEQYF	TGTGCCAGCAGCTTAGTTAGGCCTTCGGGGAACGAGCAGTACTTC
TRBV28	TRBJ2-3	few	NA	CASSQQGLADTQYF	TGTGCCAGCAGTCAACAGGGATTAGCAGATACGCAGTATTTT
TRBV18	TRBJ1-6	NA	NA	CASSPGVGSPLHF	TGTGCCAGCTCACCAGGGGTGGGTTCACCCCTCCACTTT
TRBV12-5	TRBJ2-3	few	TRBD2	CASGSRQGTSGVSSTDTQYF	TGTGCTAGTGGTTCCCGGCAAGGGACTAGCGGTGTTTCGAGCACAGATACGCAGTATTTT
TRBV20-1	TRBJ1-5	NA	TRBD1	CSATTGGNQYQHF	TGCAGTGCTACGACAGGGGGCAATCAGTACCAGCATTTT
TRBV15	TRBJ1-1	NA	TRBD1	CATSRGQGARAAFF	TGTGCCACCAGCAGGGGACAGGGGGCGCGGGCCGCTTTCTTT
TRBV7-2	TRBJ2-1	NA	NA	CASSPSSVYNEQFF	TGTGCCAGCAGCCCGTCTAGCGTATACAATGAGCAGTTCTTC
TRBV4-1	TRBJ2-7	NA	TRBD1	CASSHGQDYEQYF	TGCGCCAGCAGCCATGGACAGGACTACGAGCAGTACTTC
TRBV5-8	TRBJ2-7	NA	TRBD1	CASSLGTGGRDYEQYF	TGTGCCAGCAGCTTGGGGACAGGGGGCAGAGACTACGAGCAGTACTTC
TRBV18	TRBJ2-7	NA	NA	CASSPTGTNLEQYF	TGTGCCAGCTCACCAACGGGGACAAACCTCGAGCAGTACTTC
TRBV12-3/TRBV12-4	TRBJ1-2	NA	NA	CATKVLLHGYTF	TGTGCCACCAAAGTTCTCCTCCATGGCTACACCTTC
TRBV9	TRBJ2-6	few	NA	CASSVVSRVSGANVLTF	TGTGCCAGCAGCGTAGTGTCCCGGGTTTCTGGGGCCAACGTCCTGACTTTC
TRBV21-1	TRBJ2-3	NA	NA	CANENRVGDTDTQYF	TGTGCCAATGAAAACAGGGTAGGGGACACAGATACGCAGTATTTT
TRBV19	TRBJ2-1	NA	NA	CASNRAVYNEQFF	TGTGCCAGTAACCGGGCCGTATACAATGAGCAGTTCTTC
TRBV24-1	TRBJ1-2	NA	TRBD1	CATSDAGQGIYGYTF	TGTGCCACCAGCGATGCGGGACAGGGAATTTATGGCTACACCTTC
TRBV29-1	TRBJ2-7	NA	TRBD2	CSVRPRTSGGSEQYF	TGCAGCGTCCGACCCCGGACTAGCGGGGGGTCCGAGCAGTACTTC
TRBV5-5	TRBJ2-5	NA	NA	CASSLDGAGYQETQYF	TGTGCCAGCAGCTTGGACGGGGCGGGTTACCAAGAGACCCAGTACTTC
TRBV20-1	TRBJ2-2	many	TRBD2	CSARDPGTSTANTGELFF	TGCAGTGCTAGAGATCCCGGGACTAGCACCGCGAACACCGGGGAGCTGTTTTTT
TRBV18	TRBJ1-1	few	TRBD1	CASSSGQGLPNTEAFF	TGTGCCAGCTCATCGGGACAGGGGCTACCGAACACTGAAGCTTTCTTT
TRBV20-1	TRBJ2-3	few	TRBD2	CSATNPLAGNTDTQYF	TGCAGTGCTACAAACCCCTTAGCGGGGAACACAGATACGCAGTATTTT
TRBV21-1	TRBJ2-2	NA	NA	CASSEQGRDGELFF	TGTGCCAGCAGCGAACAGGGGAGGGACGGGGAGCTGTTTTTT
TRBV6-7	TRBJ2-7	NA	NA	CASRDSVHEQYF	TGTGCCAGCCGGGACTCGGTTCACGAGCAGTACTTC
TRBV12-5	TRBJ2-1	NA	NA	CASGLVQGLSYNEQFF	TGTGCTAGTGGTTTGGTCCAGGGGCTATCCTACAATGAGCAGTTCTTC
TRBV20-1	TRBJ2-2	NA	NA	CSARRGGWNTGELFF	TGCAGTGCTAGGCGGGGTGGATGGAACACCGGGGAGCTGTTTTTT